This is a list of T cell receptor beta chains from one sample in a study of blood T cell repertoires in COVID-19. The assay was immunoSEQ multiplex PCR, and TCRdb's table has in-frame clones only and misses some. This repertoire shows about 390,000 clones, more than 75% found once; its top ten account for 2.3%. Sequenced sample: peripheral blood. The receptors originated from a woman aged 55 to 70 with COVID-19, enrolled during active disease. Each CDR3 is given with its conserved first and last residue. The order of the fields is CDR3 length, clone size, J gene, V gene, D gene, CDR3 protein, CDR3 DNA. A D gene is named only where the DNA matches it firmly. Size is stated for part of the rows, as once, few or many counts, or as a class when the clone is expanded.

14 NA TRBJ1-5 TRBV6-5 NA CASSLTSRHQPQHF TGTGCCAGCAGTCTCACTTCGAGGCATCAGCCCCAGCATTTT
14 NA TRBJ2-1 TRBV10-1 TRBD2 CASSESRRGGEQFF TGCGCCAGCAGTGAGTCCCGTCGGGGGGGTGAGCAGTTCTTC
15 NA TRBJ2-7 TRBV5-1 TRBD2 CASSLGGTGGYEQYF TGCGCCAGCAGCTTGGGTGGCACCGGGGGGTACGAGCAGTACTTC
15 once TRBJ1-3 TRBV19 TRBD1 CASRWDSSSGNTIYF TGTGCCAGTAGATGGGACAGCAGCTCTGGAAACACCATATATTTT
14 NA TRBJ1-2 TRBV5-1 NA CASSLGSTDYGYTF TGCGCCAGCAGCTTGGGAAGTACTGACTATGGCTACACCTTC
11 NA TRBJ2-1 TRBV10-3 TRBD2 CAIGGESEQFF TGTGCCATCGGGGGGGAGAGTGAGCAGTTCTTC
14 NA TRBJ2-7 TRBV3-1/TRBV3-2 NA CASSQDSFDYEQYF TGTGCCAGCAGCCAAGATAGCTTCGACTACGAGCAGTACTTC
15 NA TRBJ2-1 TRBV27 TRBD2 CASGRGVLSYNEQFF TGTGCCAGTGGGCGGGGGGTATTATCCTACAATGAGCAGTTCTTC
15 NA TRBJ2-7 TRBV2 TRBD1 CASSEPGQASYEQYF TGTGCCAGCAGTGAACCGGGACAGGCCTCCTACGAGCAGTACTTC
16 NA TRBJ1-6 TRBV2 TRBD1 CASTLTGQGGNSPLHF TGTGCCAGCACCTTAACGGGACAGGGAGGTAATTCACCCCTCCACTTT
15 NA TRBJ1-3 TRBV2 TRBD1 CASSPLTGAGNTIYF TGTGCCAGCAGTCCTTTGACAGGGGCTGGAAACACCATATATTTT
14 once TRBJ2-3 TRBV19 TRBD2 CASRFSGGTDTQYF TGTGCCAGTAGATTTAGCGGGGGCACAGATACGCAGTATTTT
15 NA TRBJ2-5 TRBV7-9 TRBD2 CASSLAAGGQETQYF TGTGCCAGCAGCTTAGCAGCGGGGGGCCAAGAGACCCAGTACTTC
12 NA TRBJ1-2 TRBV19 NA CASSLQNYGYTF TGTGCCAGTAGTCTACAGAACTATGGCTACACCTTC
14 NA TRBJ2-5 TRBV2 NA CASSEKSGGETQYF TGTGCCAGCAGTGAAAAGAGCGGTGGGGAGACCCAGTACTTC